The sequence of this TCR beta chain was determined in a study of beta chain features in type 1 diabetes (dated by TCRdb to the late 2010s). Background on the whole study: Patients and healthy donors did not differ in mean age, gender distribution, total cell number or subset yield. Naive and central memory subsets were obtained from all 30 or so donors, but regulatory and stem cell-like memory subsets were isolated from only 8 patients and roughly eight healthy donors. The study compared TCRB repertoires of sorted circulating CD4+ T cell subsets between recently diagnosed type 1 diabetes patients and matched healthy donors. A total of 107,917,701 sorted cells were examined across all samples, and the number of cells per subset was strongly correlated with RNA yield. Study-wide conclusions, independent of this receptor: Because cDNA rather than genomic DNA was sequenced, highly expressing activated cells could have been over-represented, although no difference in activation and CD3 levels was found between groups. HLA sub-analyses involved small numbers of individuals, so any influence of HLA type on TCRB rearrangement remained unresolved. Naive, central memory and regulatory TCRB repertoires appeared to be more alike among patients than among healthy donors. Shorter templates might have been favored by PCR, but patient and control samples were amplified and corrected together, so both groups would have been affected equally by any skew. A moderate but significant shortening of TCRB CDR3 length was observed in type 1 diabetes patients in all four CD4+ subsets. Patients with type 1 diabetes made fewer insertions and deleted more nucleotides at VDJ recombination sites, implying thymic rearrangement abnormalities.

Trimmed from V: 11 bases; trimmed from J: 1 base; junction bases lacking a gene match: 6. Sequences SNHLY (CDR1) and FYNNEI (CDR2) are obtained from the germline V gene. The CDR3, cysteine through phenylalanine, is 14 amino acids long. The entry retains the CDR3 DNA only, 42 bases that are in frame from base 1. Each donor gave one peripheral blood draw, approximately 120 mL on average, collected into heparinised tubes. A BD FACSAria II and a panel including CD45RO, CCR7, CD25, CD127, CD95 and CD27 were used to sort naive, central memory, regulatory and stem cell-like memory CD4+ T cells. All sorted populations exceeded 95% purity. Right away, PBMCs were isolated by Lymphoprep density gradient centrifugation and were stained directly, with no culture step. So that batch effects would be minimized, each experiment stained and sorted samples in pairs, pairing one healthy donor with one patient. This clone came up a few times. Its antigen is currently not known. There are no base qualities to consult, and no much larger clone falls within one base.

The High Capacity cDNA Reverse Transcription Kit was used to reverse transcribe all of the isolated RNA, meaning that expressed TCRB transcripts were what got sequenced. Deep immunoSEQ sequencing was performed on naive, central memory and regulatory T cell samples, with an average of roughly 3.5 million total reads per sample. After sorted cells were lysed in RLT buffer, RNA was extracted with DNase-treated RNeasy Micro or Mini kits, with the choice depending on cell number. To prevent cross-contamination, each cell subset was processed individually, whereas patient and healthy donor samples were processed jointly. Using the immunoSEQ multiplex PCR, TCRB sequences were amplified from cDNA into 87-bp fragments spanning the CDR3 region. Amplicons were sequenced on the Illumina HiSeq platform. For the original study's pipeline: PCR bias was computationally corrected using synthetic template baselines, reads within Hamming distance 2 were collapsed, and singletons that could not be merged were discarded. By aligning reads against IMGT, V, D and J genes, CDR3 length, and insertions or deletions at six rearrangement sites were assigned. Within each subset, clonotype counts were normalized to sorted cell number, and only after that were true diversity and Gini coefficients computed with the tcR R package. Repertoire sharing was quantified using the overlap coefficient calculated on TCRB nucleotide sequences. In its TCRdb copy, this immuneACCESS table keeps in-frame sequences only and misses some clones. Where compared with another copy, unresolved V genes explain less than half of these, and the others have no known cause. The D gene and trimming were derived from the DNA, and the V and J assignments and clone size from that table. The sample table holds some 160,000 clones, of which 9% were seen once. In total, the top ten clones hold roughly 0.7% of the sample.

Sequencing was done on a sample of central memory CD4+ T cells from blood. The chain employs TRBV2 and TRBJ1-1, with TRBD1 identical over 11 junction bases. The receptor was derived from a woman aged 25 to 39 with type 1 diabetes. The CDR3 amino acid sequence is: CAGTGTGGNTEAFF. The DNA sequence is TGTGCCGGTACCGGGACAGGGGGGAACACTGAAGCTTTCTTT.